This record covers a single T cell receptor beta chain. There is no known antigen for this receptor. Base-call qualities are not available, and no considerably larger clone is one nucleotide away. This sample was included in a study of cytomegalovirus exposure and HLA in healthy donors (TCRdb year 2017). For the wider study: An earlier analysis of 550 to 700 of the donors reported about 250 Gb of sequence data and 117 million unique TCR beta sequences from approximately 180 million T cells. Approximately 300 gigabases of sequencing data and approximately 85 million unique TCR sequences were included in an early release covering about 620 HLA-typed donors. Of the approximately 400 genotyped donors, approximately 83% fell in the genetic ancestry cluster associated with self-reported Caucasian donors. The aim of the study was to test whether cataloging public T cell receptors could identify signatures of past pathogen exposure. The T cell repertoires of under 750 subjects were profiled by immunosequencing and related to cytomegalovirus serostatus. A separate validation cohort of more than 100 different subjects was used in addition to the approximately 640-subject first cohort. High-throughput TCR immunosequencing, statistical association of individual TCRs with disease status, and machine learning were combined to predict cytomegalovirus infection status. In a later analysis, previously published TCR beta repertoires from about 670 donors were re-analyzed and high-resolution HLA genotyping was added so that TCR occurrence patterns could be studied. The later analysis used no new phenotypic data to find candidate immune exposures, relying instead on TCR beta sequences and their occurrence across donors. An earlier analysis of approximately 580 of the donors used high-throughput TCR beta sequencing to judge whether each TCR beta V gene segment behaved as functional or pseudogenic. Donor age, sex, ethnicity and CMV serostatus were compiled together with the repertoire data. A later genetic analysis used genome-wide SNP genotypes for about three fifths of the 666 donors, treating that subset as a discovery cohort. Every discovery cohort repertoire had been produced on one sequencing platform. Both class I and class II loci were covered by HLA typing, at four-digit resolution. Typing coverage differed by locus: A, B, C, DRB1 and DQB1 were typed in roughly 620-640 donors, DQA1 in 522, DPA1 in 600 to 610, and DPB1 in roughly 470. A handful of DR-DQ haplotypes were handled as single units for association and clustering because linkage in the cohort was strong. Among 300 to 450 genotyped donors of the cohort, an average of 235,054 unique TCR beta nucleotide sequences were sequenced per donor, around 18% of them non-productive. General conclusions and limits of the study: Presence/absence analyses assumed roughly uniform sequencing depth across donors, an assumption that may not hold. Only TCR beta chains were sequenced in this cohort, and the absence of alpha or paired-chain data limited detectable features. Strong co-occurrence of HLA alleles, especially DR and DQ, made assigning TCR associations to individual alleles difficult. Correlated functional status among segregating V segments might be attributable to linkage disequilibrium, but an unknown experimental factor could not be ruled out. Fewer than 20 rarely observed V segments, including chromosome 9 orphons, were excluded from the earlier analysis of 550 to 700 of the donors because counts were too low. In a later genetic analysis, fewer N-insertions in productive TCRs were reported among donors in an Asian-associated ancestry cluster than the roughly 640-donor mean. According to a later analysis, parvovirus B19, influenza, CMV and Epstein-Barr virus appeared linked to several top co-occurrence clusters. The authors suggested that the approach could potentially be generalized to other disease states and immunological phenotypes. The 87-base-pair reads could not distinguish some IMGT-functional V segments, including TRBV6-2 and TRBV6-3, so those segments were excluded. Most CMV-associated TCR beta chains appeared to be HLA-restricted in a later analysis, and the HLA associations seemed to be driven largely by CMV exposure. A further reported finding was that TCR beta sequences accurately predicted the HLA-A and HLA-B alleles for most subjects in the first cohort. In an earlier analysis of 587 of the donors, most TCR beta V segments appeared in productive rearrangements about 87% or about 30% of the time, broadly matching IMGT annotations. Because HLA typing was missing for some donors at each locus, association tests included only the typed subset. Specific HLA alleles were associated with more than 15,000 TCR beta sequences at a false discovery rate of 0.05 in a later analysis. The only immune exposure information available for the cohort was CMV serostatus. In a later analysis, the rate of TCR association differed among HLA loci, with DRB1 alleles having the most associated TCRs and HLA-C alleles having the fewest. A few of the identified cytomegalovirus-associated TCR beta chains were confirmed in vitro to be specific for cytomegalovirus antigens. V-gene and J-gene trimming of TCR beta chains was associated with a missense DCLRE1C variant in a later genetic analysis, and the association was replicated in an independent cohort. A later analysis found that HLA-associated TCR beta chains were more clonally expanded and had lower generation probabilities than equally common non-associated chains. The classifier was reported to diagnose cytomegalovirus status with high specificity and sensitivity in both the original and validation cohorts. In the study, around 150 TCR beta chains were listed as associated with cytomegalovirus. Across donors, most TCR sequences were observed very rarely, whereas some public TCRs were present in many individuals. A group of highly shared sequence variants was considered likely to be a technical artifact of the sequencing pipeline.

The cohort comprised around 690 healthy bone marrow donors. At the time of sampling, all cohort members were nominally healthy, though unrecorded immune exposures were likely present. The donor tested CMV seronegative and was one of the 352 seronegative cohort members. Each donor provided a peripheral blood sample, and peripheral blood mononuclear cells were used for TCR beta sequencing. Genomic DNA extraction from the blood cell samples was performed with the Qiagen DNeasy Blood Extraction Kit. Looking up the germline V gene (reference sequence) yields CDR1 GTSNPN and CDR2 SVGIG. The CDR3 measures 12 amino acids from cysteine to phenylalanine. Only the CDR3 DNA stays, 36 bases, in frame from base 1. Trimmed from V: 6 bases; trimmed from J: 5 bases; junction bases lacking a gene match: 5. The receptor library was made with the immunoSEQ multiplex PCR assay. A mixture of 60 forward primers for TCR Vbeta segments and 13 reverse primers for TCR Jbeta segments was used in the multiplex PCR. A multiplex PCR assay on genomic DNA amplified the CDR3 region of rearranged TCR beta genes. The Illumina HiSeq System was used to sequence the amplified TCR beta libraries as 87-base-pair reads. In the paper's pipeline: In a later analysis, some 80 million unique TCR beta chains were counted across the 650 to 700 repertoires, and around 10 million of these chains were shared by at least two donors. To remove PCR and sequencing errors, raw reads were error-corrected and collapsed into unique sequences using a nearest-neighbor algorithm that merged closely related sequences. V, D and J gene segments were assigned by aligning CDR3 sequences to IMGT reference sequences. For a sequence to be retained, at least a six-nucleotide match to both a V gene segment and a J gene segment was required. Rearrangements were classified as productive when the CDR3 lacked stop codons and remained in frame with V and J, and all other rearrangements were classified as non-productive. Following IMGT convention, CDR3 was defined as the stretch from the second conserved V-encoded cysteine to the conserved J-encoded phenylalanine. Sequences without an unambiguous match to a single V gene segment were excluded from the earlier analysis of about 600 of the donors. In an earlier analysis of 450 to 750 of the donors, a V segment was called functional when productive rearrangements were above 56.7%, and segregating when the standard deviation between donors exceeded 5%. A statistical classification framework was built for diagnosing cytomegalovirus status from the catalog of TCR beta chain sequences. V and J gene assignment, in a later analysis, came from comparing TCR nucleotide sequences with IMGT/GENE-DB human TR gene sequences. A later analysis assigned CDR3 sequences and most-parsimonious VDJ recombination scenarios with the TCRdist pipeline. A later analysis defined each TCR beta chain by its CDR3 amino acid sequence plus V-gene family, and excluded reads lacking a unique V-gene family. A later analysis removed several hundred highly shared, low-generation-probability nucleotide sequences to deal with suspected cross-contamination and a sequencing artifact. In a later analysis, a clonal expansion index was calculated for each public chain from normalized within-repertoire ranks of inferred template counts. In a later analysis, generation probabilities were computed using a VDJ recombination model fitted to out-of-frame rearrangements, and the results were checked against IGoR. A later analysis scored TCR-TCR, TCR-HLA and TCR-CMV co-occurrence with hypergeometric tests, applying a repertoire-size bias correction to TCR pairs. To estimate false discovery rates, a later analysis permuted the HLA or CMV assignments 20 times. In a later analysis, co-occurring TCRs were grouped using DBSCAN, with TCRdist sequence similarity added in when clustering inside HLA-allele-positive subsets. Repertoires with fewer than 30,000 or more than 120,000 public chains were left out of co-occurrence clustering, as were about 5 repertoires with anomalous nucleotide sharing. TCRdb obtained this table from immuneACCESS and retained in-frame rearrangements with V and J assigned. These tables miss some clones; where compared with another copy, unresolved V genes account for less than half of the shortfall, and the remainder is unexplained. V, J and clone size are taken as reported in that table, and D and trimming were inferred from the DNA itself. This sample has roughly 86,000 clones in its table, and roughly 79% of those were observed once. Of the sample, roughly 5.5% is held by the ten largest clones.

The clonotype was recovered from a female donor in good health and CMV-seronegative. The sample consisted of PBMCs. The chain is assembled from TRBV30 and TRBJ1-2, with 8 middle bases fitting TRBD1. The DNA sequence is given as TGTGCCTGCCAGCAGGGGGCGTATGGCTACACCTTC. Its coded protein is CACQQGAYGYTF.